One and the same sample provided the 6 T cell receptor beta chains below, sequenced in a study of T cell changes during pregnancy in multiple sclerosis (dated by TCRdb to 2018 to 2020). The receptor library was made with the immunoSEQ multiplex PCR assay. In its TCRdb copy, this immuneACCESS table keeps in-frame sequences only and misses some clones. Where compared with another copy, unresolved V genes explain less than half of these, and the others have no known cause. Within this sample are roughly 53,000 clones, with over 80% of them counted one time only. The top ten clonotypes cover just over 0.65% of the sample. The source material was CD4+ T cells from peripheral blood mononuclear cells, sampled in the third trimester of pregnancy. These receptors all come from a female donor with multiple sclerosis, enrolled in a pregnancy study.

The J gene is TRBJ1-3, the V gene TRBV18; TRBD1 agrees at 8 bases. The germline gives CDR1 KGHSH, CDR2 LQKENI. The CDR3 is 15 residues long. The V segment lost 3 bases and the J segment 3 bases; nucleotides outside the gene matches: 4. The CDR3 coding sequence is TGTGCCAGCTCACCCCGGACAGGGATTGGAAACACCATATATTTT. It codes for CASSPRTGIGNTIYF.

V usage is TRBV9 and J usage is TRBJ2-3; 7 bases agree with TRBD2. CDR1 is SGDLS and CDR2 is YYNGEE in the germline V gene. V lost 0 bases and J lost 0; bases outside the gene matches: 1. This CDR3 contains 15 residues. The CDR3 here is CASSVGLASTDTQYF. CDR3 DNA: TGTGCCAGCAGCGTAGGACTAGCTAGCACAGATACGCAGTATTTT.

V gene TRBV19 combines with J gene TRBJ2-3, with D perhaps matching TRBD1 (6 bases). Germline V gene lookup returns CDR1 LNHDA and CDR2 SQIVND (reference sequence). With 1 base removed from V and 1 base from J, the gap between germline ends came to 6 bases. This CDR3 is built from 14 residues. CDR3 in DNA: TGTGCCAGTAGTATAGGGACAGGCACAGATACGCAGTATTTT. Amino acid sequence: CASSIGTGTDTQYF.

This chain connects TRBV19 to TRBJ2-1; 11 bases are shared with TRBD2. Germline V gives CDR1 LNHDA, CDR2 SQIVND (reference sequence). V lost 4 bases to trimming and J lost 5 bases; unmatched junction nucleotides: 13. The CDR3 is 18 amino acids. The DNA for the CDR3 is TGTGCCAGTAGTACCCGGTCTGGTCTAGCGGGAGGTAACAATGAGCAGTTCTTC. Its translation is CASSTRSGLAGGNNEQFF.

The rearrangement joins TRBV6-5 to TRBJ2-2; D not resolved. Per germline, CDR1 MNHEY and CDR2 SVGAGI. The V end was cut by 6 bases, the J end by 1 base, with 12 bases between. The CDR3 is made up of 15 amino acids. The CDR3 region has the DNA TGTGCCAGCAGCCGTTCGACATGGAACACCGGGGAGCTGTTTTTT. It translates to CASSRSTWNTGELFF.

The chain recombines TRBV2 with TRBJ2-1, with D possibly TRBD2 on 6 matching bases. V lost 3 bases to trimming and J lost 0 bases, with 9 bases between them. There are 15 residues in the CDR3. Germline V gives CDR1 SNHLY, CDR2 FYNNEI. The CDR3 bases are TGTGCCAGCAGTGAGATCGGGAGCTCCTACAATGAGCAGTTCTTC. It encodes CASSEIGSSYNEQFF.